The 28 T cell receptor beta chains presented below share a single source sample, sequenced in a study of blood T cell repertoires in COVID-19. This table comes from immunoSEQ multiplex PCR, and its TCRdb copy is limited to in-frame clones, with some not included. The sample lists around 300,000 clones, roughly 90% seen once, with around 1% in the top ten. Sequencing was done on a sample of PBMCs or T cells enriched from blood (not recorded which). The source of these receptors is a woman under 40 who had recovered from COVID-19.

J is TRBJ1-2 and V is TRBV28, with TRBD1 as a possible D gene (6 bases). Between the trimmed V and J ends, which lost 10 bases and 3 bases, there was a span of 18 bases. The CDR3 consists of 14 residues. The germline V gene encodes CDR1 MDHEN and CDR2 SYDVKM. DNA of the CDR3: TGTGCCATCCACCAGGGGATATCGTACTATGGCTACACCTTC. Residues: CAIHQGISYYGYTF.

This clone showed up just a few times. The chain carries TRBV19 and TRBJ2-7; no reliable D call. Germline CDR1 and CDR2: LNHDA and SQIVND (reference sequence). V lost 5 bases and J 0 bases, leaving 14 bases between the germline ends. The CDR3 has 15 residues. CDR3 sequence (DNA): TGTGCCAGTAGTGATTCTTTGGCATCCTCCTACGAGCAGTACTTC. This translates into CASSDSLASSYEQYF.

V and J are TRBV6-5 and TRBJ2-7, with 11 bases that match TRBD1. CDR3 length equals 14 residues. With V trimmed by 5 bases and J by 2 bases, 2 bases remained unmatched. Germline V gives CDR1 MNHEY, CDR2 SVGAGI. CDR3 region: CASSRTGGPYEQYF. The CDR3 bases are TGTGCCAGCAGTCGGACAGGGGGCCCCTACGAGCAGTACTTC.

CDR3 bases: TGCAGCGTTGAGAGGGCGGGAAACACCATATATTTT. Translating it yields CSVERAGNTIYF. This sequence joins TRBV29-1 and TRBJ1-3; D not resolved. Germline loops: CDR1 SQVTM, CDR2 ANQGSEA. The V end lost 3 bases, the J end lost 4 bases, and 7 bases lay between the germline ends. The CDR3 extends over 12 amino acids.

V usage is TRBV4-1 and J usage is TRBJ1-2; 11 bases line up with TRBD1. Germline V gene data show CDR1 as MGHRA and CDR2 as YSYEKL. CDR3 length: 15 residues. The V and J ends lost 0 bases and 8 bases, in that order; junction bases with no gene match: 5. The CDR3 nucleotides are TGCGCCAGCAGCCAAGATAGGGGACAGGGGGTAGGCTACACCTTC. It is translated as CASSQDRGQGVGYTF.

J is TRBJ1-6 and V is TRBV28; the D gene is possibly TRBD1 (5 bases). The V end lost 5 bases, the J end lost 9 bases, and 17 bases lay between the germline ends. The CDR3 spans 15 residues. CDR1 MDHEN and CDR2 SYDVKM come from the germline V gene. The CDR3: CASSLGGGIGSPLHF. CDR3 nucleotide sequence: TGTGCCAGCAGTCTGGGGGGGGGTATCGGTTCACCCCTCCACTTT.

This clone was counted once. J is TRBJ1-1 and V is TRBV11-3; D not resolved. V lost 0 bases and J 0 bases, leaving 17 bases between the germline ends. The length of the CDR3 is 18 residues. Germline lookup yields CDR1 SGHNT and CDR2 YENEEA. The CDR3 region is CASSLEGPLSGMNTEAFF. CDR3 DNA sequence: TGTGCCAGCAGCTTAGAGGGCCCACTGAGCGGCATGAACACTGAAGCTTTCTTT.

V gene TRBV5-1 combines with J gene TRBJ1-1; D possibly corresponds to TRBD1 (6 bases). The CDR3 spans 13 residues. V dropped 4 bases and J dropped 2 bases, with 9 bases sitting between them. The germline V gene has CDR1 SGHRS and CDR2 YFSETQ. CDR3 in amino acids: CASSLGTNTEAFF. CDR3 in DNA: TGCGCCAGCAGCCTCGGGACAAACACTGAAGCTTTCTTT.

The chain uses TRBV4-3 and TRBJ1-5, with D tentatively TRBD1 (5 bases). Germline CDR1 reads LGHNA; CDR2 reads YSLEER. The CDR3 runs to 16 residues. The germline V and J ends were trimmed by 4 bases and 0 bases, with 13 bases remaining between them. The CDR3 spells CASSRLRDYSNQPQHF. The CDR3 nucleotides are TGCGCCAGCAGCCGTCTCCGGGACTATAGCAATCAGCCCCAGCATTTT.

The chain uses TRBV2 and TRBJ2-5; D perhaps matches TRBD2 (5 bases). This CDR3 has 14 residues. V gave up 4 bases and J gave up 1 base, with 10 bases separating them. The germline V gene has CDR1 SNHLY and CDR2 FYNNEI. CDR3 nucleotides: TGTGCCAGCAGTGCCCCGGGAATCCAAGAGACCCAGTACTTC. Translation: CASSAPGIQETQYF.

In its sample, this clone was seen a few times. This chain joins TRBV5-1 and TRBJ2-2; 8 nucleotides agree with TRBD2. Germline trimming cut 4 bases from V and 7 bases from J; bases unmatched to any gene: 12. Germline CDR1 and CDR2: SGHRS and YFSETQ. The CDR3 runs 16 residues. The CDR3 region is CASSPDVTSDLGELFF. The CDR3, as DNA: TGCGCCAGCAGCCCCGACGTGACTAGCGATCTCGGGGAGCTGTTTTTT.

The rearrangement joins TRBV28 to TRBJ2-7; TRBD2 agrees at 7 bases. Germline V gene data show CDR1 as MDHEN and CDR2 as SYDVKM. After removal of 5 bases from V and 6 bases from J, the junction contained 10 bases not matched to a gene. CDR3 length: 14 residues. CDR3 in DNA: TGTGCCAGCAGTAAGGGGAGGGCCTTTAGCGAGCAGTACTTC. Translated, it gives CASSKGRAFSEQYF. Using reference TRBV28 and TRBJ2-7 for the parts outside the CDR3, the full variable domain is DVKVTQSSRYLVKRTGEKVFLECVQDMDHENMFWYRQDPGLGLRLIYFSYDVKMKEKGDIPEGYSVSREKKERFSLILESASTNQTSMYLCASSKGRAFSEQYFGPGTRLTVT.

The chain uses TRBV7-9 and TRBJ2-3, with unresolved D. Germline values: CDR1 SEHNR, CDR2 FQNEAQ (reference sequence). V was pared by 4 bases and J by 4 bases, with 9 bases between. The CDR3 length is 13 residues. Written as DNA, the CDR3 is TGTGCCAGCAGCTCTCAACTGGCAGATACGCAGTATTTT. It is translated as CASSSQLADTQYF.

J is TRBJ2-1 and V is TRBV4-1; TRBD1 or TRBD2 may be the D gene (5 bases each). V was trimmed by 5 bases and J by 1 base, leaving 15 bases between them. The CDR3 consists of 16 residues. In germline, CDR1 is MGHRA, CDR2 YSYEKL. The CDR3 here is CASSEGELVSYNEQFF. In nucleotides, the CDR3 is TGCGCCAGCAGCGAAGGGGAACTAGTATCCTACAATGAGCAGTTCTTC.

This rearrangement joins TRBV6-5 to TRBJ1-1; TRBD1 agrees at 10 bases. From germline, CDR1 is MNHEY and CDR2 SVGAGI. The CDR3 has 15 amino acids. Trimming took 5 bases from V and 3 from J; bases not matched to a gene: 6. Here the CDR3 reads CASSPGTGDYTEAFF. The CDR3 DNA reads TGTGCCAGCAGTCCCGGGACAGGGGACTACACTGAAGCTTTCTTT.

This chain uses TRBV18 with TRBJ1-5; TRBD1 is a possible D gene (6 bases). Trimming pared 6 bases from V and 3 bases from J, leaving 21 bases between. The CDR3 extends over 17 amino acids. Germline CDR1 KGHSH, CDR2 LQKENI. The CDR3 loop reads CASSAAQRGINNQPQHF. In DNA, the CDR3 is TGTGCCAGCTCCGCGGCCCAGAGGGGGATAAACAATCAGCCCCAGCATTTT.

This clone was counted once. The V gene is TRBV29-1, the J gene TRBJ1-1, with D perhaps TRBD1 (6 bases). Germline CDR1 is SQVTM and CDR2 is ANQGSEA. The V gene lost 5 bases and the J gene lost 0 bases, with 10 bases spanning the gap. The CDR3 spans 13 residues. The CDR3 DNA reads TGCAGCGTTTTGGGGGCCCTGAACACTGAAGCTTTCTTT. It yields the protein CSVLGALNTEAFF. Variable domain in full (rest from reference TRBV29-1 and TRBJ1-1): SAVISQKPSRDICQRGTSLTIQCQVDSQVTMMFWYRQQPGQSLTLIATANQGSEATYESGFVIDKFPISRPNLTFSTLTVSNMSPEDSSIYLCSVLGALNTEAFFGQGTRLTVV.

The chain uses TRBV5-1 and TRBJ1-4; the match to TRBD1 covers 8 bases. The germline gives CDR1 SGHRS, CDR2 YFSETQ. The CDR3 extends over 15 amino acids. Unmatched junction bases numbered 2, after V lost 0 bases and J lost 4 bases. CDR3 nucleotides: TGCGCCAGCAGCTTGGACAGGGGGATTAATGAAAAACTGTTTTTT. Encoded protein: CASSLDRGINEKLFF. The full variable domain, its missing parts supplied by reference TRBV5-1 and TRBJ1-4, is KAGVTQTPRYLIKTRGQQVTLSCSPISGHRSVSWYQQTPGQGLQFLFEYFSETQRNKGNFPGRFSGRQFSNSRSEMNVSTLELGDSALYLCASSLDRGINEKLFFGSGTQLSVL.

This clone was seen a single time. The genes are TRBV20-1 and TRBJ2-5; D perhaps matches TRBD2 (5 bases). Germline V gene lookup returns CDR1 DFQATT and CDR2 SNEGSKA (reference sequence). CDR3 length: 13 amino acids. The V gene lost 3 bases and the J gene lost 4 bases, with 12 bases spanning the gap. CDR3 sequence: CSASGVRGETQYF. The CDR3, as DNA: TGCAGTGCTAGTGGTGTCCGGGGAGAGACCCAGTACTTC.

The rearrangement uses TRBV6-5 and TRBJ1-3, with 8 bases fitting TRBD1. Germline values: CDR1 MNHEY, CDR2 SVGAGI. The V gene end was trimmed by 2 bases and the J gene end by 0 bases; junction bases not matched to a gene: 0. The CDR3 runs to 15 residues. CDR3 region: CASSYGQGSGNTIYF. The CDR3 DNA reads as TGTGCCAGCAGTTACGGACAGGGCTCTGGAAACACCATATATTTT.

The chain carries TRBV5-4 and TRBJ2-7, with D perhaps matching TRBD2 (6 bases). Trimming removed 0 bases from V and 6 bases from J, with 16 bases in between. Germline CDR1 is SGHNT and CDR2 is YYREEE (reference sequence). CDR3 length: 15 residues. CDR3 sequence: CASSLEGTPGVEQYF. The CDR3 bases are TGTGCCAGCAGCTTGGAGGGGACCCCGGGGGTCGAGCAGTACTTC.

V gene TRBV15 combines with J gene TRBJ2-7; perhaps TRBD2 as D (6 bases). Trimming removed 4 bases from V and 2 bases from J, with 15 bases in between. This CDR3 region has 15 residues. Germline loops: CDR1 LNHNV, CDR2 YYDKDF (reference sequence). Written as DNA, the CDR3 is TGTGCCACCAGCACTGGCCGGGGGAGCGCCTACGAGCAGTACTTC. The encoded protein is CATSTGRGSAYEQYF.

This chain uses TRBV7-9 with TRBJ1-1; D call uncertain. The CDR3 consists of 12 residues. Germline V gene data show CDR1 as SEHNR and CDR2 as FQNEAQ (reference sequence). The ends were cut back, 0 bases at V and 7 bases at J, with 6 bases in the middle. The DNA for the CDR3 is TGTGCCAGCAGCTTAGCTGGACTTGAAGCTTTCTTT. This codes for CASSLAGLEAFF.

The chain is built from TRBV7-9 and TRBJ2-6; TRBD1 is a possible D gene (7 bases). Trimming cost V 5 bases and J 3 bases, with 11 bases left between them. This CDR3 is 15 amino acids long. The germline V gene encodes CDR1 SEHNR and CDR2 FQNEAQ (reference sequence). CDR3 residues: CASSLRGVGANVLTF. The CDR3 nucleotides are TGTGCCAGCAGCCTCAGGGGGGTTGGGGCCAACGTCCTGACTTTC. Using reference TRBV7-9 and TRBJ2-6 for the parts outside the CDR3, the full variable domain is DTGVSQNPRHKITKRGQNVTFRCDPISEHNRLYWYRQTLGQGPEFLTYFQNEAQLEKSRLLSDRFSAERPKGSFSTLEIQRTEQGDSAMYLCASSLRGVGANVLTFGAGSRLTVL.

This chain uses TRBV4-3 with TRBJ2-4; 8 bases are a match to TRBD1. The CDR3 covers 16 residues. Germline assignment: CDR1 LGHNA and CDR2 YSLEER. After removal of 5 bases from V and 8 bases from J, the junction contained 14 bases not matched to a gene. CDR3 residues: CASSAKRTGGRDIQYF. The CDR3 DNA sequence: TGCGCCAGCAGCGCAAAGAGAACAGGGGGTAGGGACATTCAGTACTTC.

The chain carries TRBV10-3 and TRBJ2-2; D is possibly TRBD1 (5 bases). The CDR3 is 15 amino acids. The germline V and J ends were trimmed by 1 base and 1 base, with 7 bases remaining between them. Germline V lookup: CDR1 ENHRY, CDR2 SYGVKD. The CDR3: CAISEFTGNTGELFF. The CDR3 region has the DNA TGTGCCATCAGTGAGTTCACAGGGAACACCGGGGAGCTGTTTTTT.

The chain uses TRBV18 and TRBJ1-4, with TRBD1 matching 7 bases. CDR1 is KGHSH, CDR2 LQKENI, per germline. This CDR3 spans 14 amino acids. J lost 8 bases, V lost 8 bases, and 11 bases had no gene match. CDR3 DNA sequence: TGTGCCAGCGCTGGGACAGCCCAAGGGGAAAAACTGTTTTTT. As protein: CASAGTAQGEKLFF.

V is TRBV6-5 and J is TRBJ2-1; 7 positions match TRBD1. V trimming: 8 bases; J trimming: 7 bases; junction bases outside the gene matches: 2. CDR3 size: 11 residues. CDR1 is MNHEY and CDR2 is SVGAGI in the germline V gene. Here the CDR3 reads CASRQGNEQFF. The CDR3 bases are TGTGCCAGCCGACAGGGTAATGAGCAGTTCTTC.